This TCR beta chain derives from a study of technical replicates of blood from several donors. Profiled with immunoSEQ multiplex PCR; TCRdb holds only in-frame clones, not every one. The repertoire includes more than 65,000 clones, over 85% of them detected once, and approximately 0.4% sits in the top ten. The CDR3 loop spans 16 amino acids. From germline, CDR1 is LNHDA and CDR2 SQIVND (reference sequence). V was shortened by 9 bases and J by 0 bases, with 17 bases between the two germline ends. The sequence came from a human donor in good health. This rearrangement joins TRBV19 to TRBJ1-4; possibly TRBD1 for D (5 bases). The sample consisted of T cells isolated from PBMCs. The CDR3 is CASSSRARATNEKLFF. CDR3 nucleotides: TGTGCCAGCTCCAGCAGGGCACGTGCAACTAATGAAAAACTGTTTTTT.